This T cell receptor (beta chain) was identified during a study of low-dose radiotherapy and immunotherapy resistance in tumors. Trimming pared 1 base from V and 7 bases from J, leaving 19 bases between. The CDR3 loop spans 16 amino acids. TCR amplification ran approximately 20 PCR cycles using constant-region and V-primer adapter primers. TCRdb fed the reads into MiXCR, producing one record per CDR3 protein. The sample holds about 46,000 distinct CDR3 sequences, 12% seen once. This clonotype was picked up many times. Time point denoted: before trial treatment. This sequence joins TRBV12-3 or TRBV12-4 and TRBJ1-2; D is ambiguous. The clonotype comes from a female donor with ovarian cancer. The sample consisted of PBMCs, taken before treatment. CDR3 residues: CASSLVAVTLTGGYTF. The CDR3 DNA reads as TGTGCCAGCAGTTTAGTAGCAGTGACCTTAACTGGTGGCTACACCTTC.